What follows are 13 T cell receptor beta chains derived from one specimen sequenced in a study of cytomegalovirus exposure and HLA in healthy donors. Use of 60 Vbeta and 13 Jbeta primers characterized the PCR. Sequencing used immunoSEQ multiplex PCR; TCRdb keeps in-frame clones, though not all of them. The data contain 90,000 to 95,000 clones, about 84% of them singletons. The sequenced material came from PBMCs. The source is a girl aged 2-10 years in good health and CMV-seropositive.

The gene calls are TRBV6-5 and TRBJ2-2; 9 bases match TRBD1. CDR1 and CDR2 (germline): MNHEY, SVGAGI. V gave up 6 bases and J gave up 2 bases; unmatched junction bases: 4. There are 15 residues in the CDR3. The CDR3 is CASRGTGYNTGELFF. The CDR3 DNA sequence: TGTGCCAGCAGGGGGACAGGGTATAACACCGGGGAGCTGTTTTTT.

This clone was counted between two and nine times. This chain links TRBV29-1 with TRBJ1-2; a weak D match, TRBD1 (6 bases). Germline V gene sequence: CDR1 SQVTM, CDR2 ANQGSEA. V dropped 6 bases and J dropped 7 bases, with 12 bases sitting between them. CDR3 size: 11 residues. CDR3 loop: CSVNRVGGYTF. CDR3 sequence (DNA): TGCAGCGTGAACAGGGTTGGTGGCTACACCTTC.

The V gene is TRBV27, the J gene TRBJ2-1; no clear D gene. CDR3 length: 13 residues. The V gene lost 3 bases and the J gene lost 5 bases, with 8 bases spanning the gap. Germline CDR1 is MNHEY and CDR2 is SMNVEV (reference sequence). DNA for the CDR3: TGTGCCAGCAGTTTTTTCAAGCACAATGAGCAGTTCTTC. This encodes CASSFFKHNEQFF.

This chain joins TRBV28 and TRBJ1-2; 8 positions match TRBD1. Germline assignment: CDR1 MDHEN and CDR2 SYDVKM. The CDR3 loop spans 15 amino acids. V lost 5 bases, J lost 2 bases, and 7 bases stayed unmatched. The CDR3 protein is CASSPADRANYGYTF. The CDR3 nucleotides read TGTGCCAGCAGTCCTGCGGACAGGGCGAACTATGGCTACACCTTC.

This clone was seen only a few times. V usage is TRBV19 and J usage is TRBJ2-1; 8 nucleotides match TRBD1. Per germline, CDR1 LNHDA and CDR2 SQIVND (reference sequence). Trimming at V came to 9 bases and at J to 8 bases, leaving 6 bases not matched to a gene. This CDR3 contains 12 residues. The DNA of the CDR3 is TGTGCCAGAGAACAGGGGGTCGATGAGCAGTTCTTC. It yields the protein CAREQGVDEQFF.

J is TRBJ2-7 and V is TRBV28, with a possible D match to TRBD1 (6 bases). Trimming shortened V by 5 bases and J by 5 bases, and 16 bases separated the two germline ends. The germline V gene has CDR1 MDHEN and CDR2 SYDVKM. This CDR3 region has 14 residues. The CDR3 region is CASSISGTPDEQYF. Written as DNA, the CDR3 is TGTGCCAGCAGTATTTCCGGGACACCTGACGAGCAGTACTTC.

DNA for the CDR3: TGTGCCAGCAGACAGGGCACCTACGAGCAGTACTTC. As protein: CASRQGTYEQYF. The rearrangement uses TRBV28 and TRBJ2-7; D may be TRBD1 (6 bases). The ends were cut back, 6 bases at V and 2 bases at J, with 8 bases in the middle. The CDR3 runs to 12 residues. Germline V gene sequence: CDR1 MDHEN, CDR2 SYDVKM.

CDR3 sequence: CASSYGPGDMETQYF. The CDR3 DNA follows: TGTGCCAGCAGCTATGGCCCGGGGGATATGGAGACCCAGTACTTC. V is TRBV5-8 and J is TRBJ2-5, with D possibly TRBD2 on 6 matching bases. The CDR3 has 15 amino acids. Germline V gene sequence: CDR1 SGHTS, CDR2 YDEGEE. V gave up 3 bases and J gave up 5 bases, with 17 bases separating them. Full variable domain (outside the CDR3, taken from reference TRBV5-8 and TRBJ2-5): EAGVTQSPTHLIKTRGQQATLRCSPISGHTSVYWYQQALGLGLQFLLWYDEGEERNRGNFPPRFSGRQFPNYSSELNVNALELEDSALYLCASSYGPGDMETQYFGPGTRLLVL.

The J gene is TRBJ1-1, the V gene TRBV15; D uncertain. The CDR3 runs to 14 residues. The germline CDR1 and CDR2 sequences are LNHNV and YYDKDF (reference sequence). Trimming removed 0 bases at V and 2 bases at J, with 7 bases between. CDR3 bases: TGTGCCACCAGCAGAGACAGGATCAACACTGAAGCTTTCTTT. This codes for CATSRDRINTEAFF. Drawing the rest from reference TRBV15 and TRBJ1-1, the complete variable domain is DAMVIQNPRYQVTQFGKPVTLSCSQTLNHNVMYWYQQKSSQAPKLLFHYYDKDFNNEADTPDNFQSRRPNTSFCFLDIRSPGLGDTAMYLCATSRDRINTEAFFGQGTRLTVV.

This clone was seen only a few times. The chain links TRBV6-5 to TRBJ2-7, with TRBD1 matching over 9 bases. The CDR3 extends over 13 amino acids. Unmatched junction bases numbered 1, after V lost 2 bases and J lost 5 bases. Germline CDR1 is MNHEY and CDR2 is SVGAGI. The CDR3 sequence: CASSYGTGNEQYF. In DNA form, the CDR3 reads TGTGCCAGCAGTTACGGGACAGGGAACGAGCAGTACTTC.

This clone was counted once. The genes are TRBV29-1 and TRBJ2-1; tentatively, D is TRBD2 (6 bases). V gave up 7 bases and J gave up 7 bases, with 11 bases separating them. This CDR3 has 11 residues. The germline gives CDR1 SQVTM, CDR2 ANQGSEA. The DNA of the CDR3 is TGCAGCGGGCAGGGAGGAAATGAGCAGTTCTTC. It translates to CSGQGGNEQFF.

The V call is TRBV27, the J call TRBJ1-4; weak D call: TRBD1 (6 bases). The V end lost 5 bases, the J end lost 8 bases, and 21 bases lay between the germline ends. This CDR3 contains 16 residues. CDR1 and CDR2 (germline): MNHEY, SMNVEV (reference sequence). The CDR3: CASSPRAGAMGEKLFF. For the CDR3, the DNA is TGTGCCAGCAGTCCCCGGGCGGGGGCGATGGGGGAAAAACTGTTTTTT.

This chain links TRBV25-1 with TRBJ1-2; a possible D gene is TRBD1 (5 bases). The germline V and J ends were trimmed by 5 bases and 5 bases, with 18 bases remaining between them. The germline CDR1 and CDR2 sequences are MGHDK and SYGVNS. The CDR3 spans 15 residues. The CDR3, as DNA: TGTGCCAGCAGTCCCGAAGGGGTAGAGACTTATGGCTACACCTTC. It yields the protein CASSPEGVETYGYTF.